This T cell receptor beta chain was sequenced during a study of shared clonotypes between healthy human individuals. Study-level information: CD4 naive cells filled three plates per donor, CD4 memory three, CD8 naive two and CD8 memory one.

Sequencing used immunoSEQ multiplex PCR; TCRdb keeps in-frame clones, though not all of them. The sample holds approximately 2.3 million clones, over 90% seen once. Germline CDR1 is MNHEY and CDR2 is SMNVEV (reference sequence). V shed 2 bases and J 4 bases; nucleotides not matched to a gene: 16. This CDR3 comprises 18 residues. This receptor was obtained from a man aged 18 to 29 in good health. Some clones in this sample may be carry-over from other donors' samples. Sequencing was performed on naive CD4+ T cells from PBMCs. The subset: CD45RA+ positively selected. The genes are TRBV27 and TRBJ1-2; TRBD1 aligns across 7 bases. This CDR3 is CASSLRRQGLAGTYGYTF. CDR3 sequence (DNA): TGTGCCAGCAGTTTAAGGAGACAGGGACTAGCGGGGACCTATGGCTACACCTTC.